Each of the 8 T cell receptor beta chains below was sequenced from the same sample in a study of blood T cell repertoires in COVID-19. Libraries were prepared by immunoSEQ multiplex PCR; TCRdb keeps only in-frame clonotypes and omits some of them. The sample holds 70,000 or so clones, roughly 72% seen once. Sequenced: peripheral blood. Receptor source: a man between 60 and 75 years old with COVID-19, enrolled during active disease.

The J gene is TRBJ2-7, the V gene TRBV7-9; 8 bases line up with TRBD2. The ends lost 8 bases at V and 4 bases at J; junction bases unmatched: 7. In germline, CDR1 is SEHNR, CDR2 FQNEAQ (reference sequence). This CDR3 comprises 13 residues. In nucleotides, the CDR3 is TGTGCCAGCGATCGGGGGGGCTTTTACGAGCAGTACTTC. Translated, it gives CASDRGGFYEQYF.

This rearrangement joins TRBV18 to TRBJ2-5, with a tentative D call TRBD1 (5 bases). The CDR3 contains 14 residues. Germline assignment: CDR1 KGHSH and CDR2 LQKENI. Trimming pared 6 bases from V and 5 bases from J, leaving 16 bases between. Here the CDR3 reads CASSRAQQAETQYF. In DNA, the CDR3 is TGTGCCAGCTCCAGGGCGCAACAGGCTGAGACCCAGTACTTC.

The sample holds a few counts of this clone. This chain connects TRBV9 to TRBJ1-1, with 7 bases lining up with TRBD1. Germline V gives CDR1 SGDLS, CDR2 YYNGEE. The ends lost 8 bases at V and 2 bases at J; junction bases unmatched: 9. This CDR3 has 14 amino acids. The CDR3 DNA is TGTGCCAGTACAGAGGGGGCTTTCAACACTGAAGCTTTCTTT. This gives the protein CASTEGAFNTEAFF.

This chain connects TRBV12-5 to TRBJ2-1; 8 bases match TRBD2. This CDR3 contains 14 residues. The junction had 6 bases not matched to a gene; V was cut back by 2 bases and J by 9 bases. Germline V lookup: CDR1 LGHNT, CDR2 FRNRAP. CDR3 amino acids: CASGLRGGIGEQFF. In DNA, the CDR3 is TGTGCTAGTGGTTTGCGGGGGGGAATCGGTGAGCAGTTCTTC. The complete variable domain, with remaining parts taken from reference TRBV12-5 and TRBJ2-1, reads DARVTQTPRHKVTEMGQEVTMRCQPILGHNTVFWYRQTMMQGLELLAYFRNRAPLDDSGMPKDRFSAEMPDATLATLKIQPSEPRDSAVYFCASGLRGGIGEQFFGPGTRLTVL.

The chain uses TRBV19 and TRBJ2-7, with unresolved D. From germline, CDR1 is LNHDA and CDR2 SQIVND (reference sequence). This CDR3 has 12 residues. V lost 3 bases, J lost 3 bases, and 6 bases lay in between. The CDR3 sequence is CASSIGHYEQYF. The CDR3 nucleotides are TGTGCCAGTAGTATTGGGCACTACGAGCAGTACTTC.

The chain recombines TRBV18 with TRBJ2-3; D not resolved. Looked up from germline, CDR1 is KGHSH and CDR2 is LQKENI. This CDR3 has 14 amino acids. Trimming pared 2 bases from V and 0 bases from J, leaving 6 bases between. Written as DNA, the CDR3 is TGTGCCAGCTCACCAGGCCATAGCACAGATACGCAGTATTTT. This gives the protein CASSPGHSTDTQYF.

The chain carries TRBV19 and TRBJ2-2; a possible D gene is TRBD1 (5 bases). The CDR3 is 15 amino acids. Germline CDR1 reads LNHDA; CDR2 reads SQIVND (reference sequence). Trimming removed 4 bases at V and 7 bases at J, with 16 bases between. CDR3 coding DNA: TGTGCCAGTAGTAATCAAGACAGTTCAAGCGGGGAGCTGTTTTTT. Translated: CASSNQDSSSGELFF.

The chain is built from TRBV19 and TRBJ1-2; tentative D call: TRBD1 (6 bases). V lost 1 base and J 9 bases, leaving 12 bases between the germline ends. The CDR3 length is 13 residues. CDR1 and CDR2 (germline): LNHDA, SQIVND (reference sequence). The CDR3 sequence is CASSIVQGWSYTF. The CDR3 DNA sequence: TGTGCCAGTAGTATAGTACAGGGCTGGAGCTACACCTTC.